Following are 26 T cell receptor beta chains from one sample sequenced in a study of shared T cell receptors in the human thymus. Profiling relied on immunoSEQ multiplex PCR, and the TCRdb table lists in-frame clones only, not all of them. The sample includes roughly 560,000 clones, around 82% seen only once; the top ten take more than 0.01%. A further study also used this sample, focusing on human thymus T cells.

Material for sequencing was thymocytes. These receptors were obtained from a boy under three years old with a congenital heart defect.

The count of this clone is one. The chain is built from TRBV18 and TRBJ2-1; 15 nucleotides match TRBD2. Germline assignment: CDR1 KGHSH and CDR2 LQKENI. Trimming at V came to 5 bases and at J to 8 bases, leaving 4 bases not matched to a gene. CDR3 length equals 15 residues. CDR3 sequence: CASSEGLAGGYEQFF. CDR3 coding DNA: TGTGCCAGCTCAGAGGGACTAGCGGGAGGATATGAGCAGTTCTTC.

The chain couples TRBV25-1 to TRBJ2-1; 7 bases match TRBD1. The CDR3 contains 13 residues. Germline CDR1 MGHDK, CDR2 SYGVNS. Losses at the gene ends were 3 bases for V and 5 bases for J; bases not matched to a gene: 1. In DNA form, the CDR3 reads TGTGCCAGCAGTGAGGACAGGAACAATGAGCAGTTCTTC. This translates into CASSEDRNNEQFF. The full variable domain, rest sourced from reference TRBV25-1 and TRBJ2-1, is EADIYQTPRYLVIGTGKKITLECSQTMGHDKMYWYQQDPGMELHLIHYSYGVNSTEKGDLSSESTVSRIRTEHFPLTLESARPSHTSQYLCASSEDRNNEQFFGPGTRLTVL.

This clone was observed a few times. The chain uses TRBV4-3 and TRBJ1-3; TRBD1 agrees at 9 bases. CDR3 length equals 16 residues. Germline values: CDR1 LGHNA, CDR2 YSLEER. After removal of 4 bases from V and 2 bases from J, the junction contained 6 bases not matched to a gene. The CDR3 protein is CASSPSGTGPGNTIYF. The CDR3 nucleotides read TGCGCCAGCAGCCCGTCGGGGACAGGGCCTGGAAACACCATATATTTT.

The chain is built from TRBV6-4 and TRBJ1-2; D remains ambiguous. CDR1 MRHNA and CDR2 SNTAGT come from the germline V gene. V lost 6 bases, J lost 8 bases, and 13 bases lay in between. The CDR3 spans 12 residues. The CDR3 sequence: CASSPKGRGYTF. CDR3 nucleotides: TGTGCCAGCAGCCCCAAAGGGAGGGGCTACACCTTC.

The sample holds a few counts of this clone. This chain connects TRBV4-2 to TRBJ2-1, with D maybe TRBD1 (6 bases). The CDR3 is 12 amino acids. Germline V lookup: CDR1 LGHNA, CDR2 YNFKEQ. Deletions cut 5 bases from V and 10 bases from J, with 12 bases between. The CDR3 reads CASSEPRGEQFF. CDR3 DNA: TGTGCCAGCAGCGAACCGAGGGGGGAGCAGTTCTTC.

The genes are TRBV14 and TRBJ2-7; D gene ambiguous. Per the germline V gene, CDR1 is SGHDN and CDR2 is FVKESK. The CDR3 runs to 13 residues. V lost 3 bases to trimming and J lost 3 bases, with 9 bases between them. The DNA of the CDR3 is TGTGCCAGCAGCCATCCCCTCCTCTACGAGCAGTACTTC. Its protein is CASSHPLLYEQYF.

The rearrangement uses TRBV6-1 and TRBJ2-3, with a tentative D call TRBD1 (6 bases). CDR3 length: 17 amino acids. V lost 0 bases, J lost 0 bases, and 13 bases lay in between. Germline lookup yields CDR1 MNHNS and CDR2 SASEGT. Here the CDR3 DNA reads TGTGCCAGCAGTGAAGCAGGATTACAGGGAAGCACAGATACGCAGTATTTT. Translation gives CASSEAGLQGSTDTQYF.

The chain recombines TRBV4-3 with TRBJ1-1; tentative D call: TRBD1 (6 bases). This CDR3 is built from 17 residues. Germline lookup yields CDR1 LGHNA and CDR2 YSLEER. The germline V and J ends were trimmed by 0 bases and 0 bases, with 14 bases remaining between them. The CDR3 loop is CASSQDPQGSLNTEAFF. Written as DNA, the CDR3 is TGCGCCAGCAGCCAAGATCCCCAGGGGTCCCTGAACACTGAAGCTTTCTTT.

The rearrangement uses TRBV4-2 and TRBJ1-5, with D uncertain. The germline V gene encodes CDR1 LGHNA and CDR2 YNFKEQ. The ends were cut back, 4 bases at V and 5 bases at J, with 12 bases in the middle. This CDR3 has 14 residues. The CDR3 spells CASSRGERHQPQHF. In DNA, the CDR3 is TGTGCCAGCAGCCGTGGCGAGCGGCATCAGCCCCAGCATTTT.

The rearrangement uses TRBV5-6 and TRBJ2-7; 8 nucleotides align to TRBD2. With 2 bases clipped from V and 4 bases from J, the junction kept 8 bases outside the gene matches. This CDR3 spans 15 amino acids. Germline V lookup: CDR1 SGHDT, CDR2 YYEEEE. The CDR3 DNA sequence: TGTGCCAGCAGCTTCGGGGGGGCAGGGCCTTACGAGCAGTACTTC. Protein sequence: CASSFGGAGPYEQYF.

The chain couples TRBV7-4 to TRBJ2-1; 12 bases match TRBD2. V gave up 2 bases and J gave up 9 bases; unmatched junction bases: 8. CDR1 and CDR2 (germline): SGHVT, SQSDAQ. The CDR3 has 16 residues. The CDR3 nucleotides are TGTGCCAGCAGCTTACCCCCGCTAGCGGGAGGGACTGAGCAGTTCTTC. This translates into CASSLPPLAGGTEQFF.

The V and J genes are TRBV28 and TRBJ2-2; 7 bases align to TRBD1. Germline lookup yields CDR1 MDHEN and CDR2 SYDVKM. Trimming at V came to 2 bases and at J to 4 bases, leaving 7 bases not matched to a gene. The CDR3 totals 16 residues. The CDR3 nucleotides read TGTGCCAGCAGTTTAGAGGGGGCACAAAGCACCGGGGAGCTGTTTTTT. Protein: CASSLEGAQSTGELFF.

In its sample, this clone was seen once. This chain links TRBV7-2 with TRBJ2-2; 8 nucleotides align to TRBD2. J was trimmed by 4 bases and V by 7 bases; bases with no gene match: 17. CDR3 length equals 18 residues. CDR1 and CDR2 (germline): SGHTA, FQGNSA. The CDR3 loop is CASTQTSGTLFGTGELFF. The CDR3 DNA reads TGTGCCAGCACCCAAACTAGCGGAACTCTTTTTGGCACCGGGGAGCTGTTTTTT.

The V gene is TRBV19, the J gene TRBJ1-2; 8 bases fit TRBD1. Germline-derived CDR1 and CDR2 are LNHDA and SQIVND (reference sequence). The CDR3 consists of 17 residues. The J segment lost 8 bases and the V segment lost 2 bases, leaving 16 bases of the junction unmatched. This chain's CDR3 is CASSIRNPGQGGEGYTF. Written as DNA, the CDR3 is TGTGCCAGTAGTATACGCAACCCTGGACAGGGTGGAGAGGGCTACACCTTC.

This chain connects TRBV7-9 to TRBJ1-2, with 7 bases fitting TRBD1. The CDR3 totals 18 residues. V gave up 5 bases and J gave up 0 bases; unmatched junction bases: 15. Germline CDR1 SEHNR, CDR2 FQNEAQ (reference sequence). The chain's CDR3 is CASSPLSLTGTANYGYTF. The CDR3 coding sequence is TGTGCCAGCAGCCCCCTATCCCTGACAGGGACAGCTAACTATGGCTACACCTTC.

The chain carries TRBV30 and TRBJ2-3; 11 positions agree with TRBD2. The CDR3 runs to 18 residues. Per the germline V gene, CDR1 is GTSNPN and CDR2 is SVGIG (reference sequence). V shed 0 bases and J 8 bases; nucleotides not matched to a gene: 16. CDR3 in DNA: TGTGCCTGGAGTGTACTTTTCGGTCTAGCGGGAGGTAACGGTACGCAGTATTTT. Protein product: CAWSVLFGLAGGNGTQYF.

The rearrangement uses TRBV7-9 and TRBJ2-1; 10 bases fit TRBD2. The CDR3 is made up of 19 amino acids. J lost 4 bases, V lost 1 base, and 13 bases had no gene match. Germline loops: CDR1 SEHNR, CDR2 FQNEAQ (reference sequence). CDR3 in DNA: TGTGCCAGCAGCTTAGTCCCAGCGGGGGGGGGTAGGGCATACAATGAGCAGTTCTTC. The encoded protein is CASSLVPAGGGRAYNEQFF.

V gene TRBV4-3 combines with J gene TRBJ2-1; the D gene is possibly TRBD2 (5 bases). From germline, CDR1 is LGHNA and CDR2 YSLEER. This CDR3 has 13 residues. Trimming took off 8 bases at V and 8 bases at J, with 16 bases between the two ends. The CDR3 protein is CASGPMGEDEQFF. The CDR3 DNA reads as TGCGCCAGCGGACCCATGGGAGAGGATGAGCAGTTCTTC.

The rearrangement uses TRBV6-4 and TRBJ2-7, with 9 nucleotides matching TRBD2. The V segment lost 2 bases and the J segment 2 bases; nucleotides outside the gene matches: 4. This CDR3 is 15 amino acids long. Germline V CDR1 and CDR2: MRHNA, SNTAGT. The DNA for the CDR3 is TGTGCCAGCAGTGACGGTGGGACTAGCACCTACGAGCAGTACTTC. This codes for CASSDGGTSTYEQYF.

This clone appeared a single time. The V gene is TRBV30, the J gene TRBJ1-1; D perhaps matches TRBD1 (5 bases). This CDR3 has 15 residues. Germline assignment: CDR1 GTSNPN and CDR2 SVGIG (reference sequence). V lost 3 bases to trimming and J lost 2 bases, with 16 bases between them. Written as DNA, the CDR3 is TGTGCCTGGAGATCTACAGGAGCAAGTAACACTGAAGCTTTCTTT. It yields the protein CAWRSTGASNTEAFF.

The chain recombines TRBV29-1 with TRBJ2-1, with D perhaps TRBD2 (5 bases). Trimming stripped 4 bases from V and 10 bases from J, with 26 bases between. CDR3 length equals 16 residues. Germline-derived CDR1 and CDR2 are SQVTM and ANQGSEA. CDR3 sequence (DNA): TGCAGCGTTGGGGGTACTGATGGACTCGGAGGTAACGAGCAGTTCTTC. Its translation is CSVGGTDGLGGNEQFF.

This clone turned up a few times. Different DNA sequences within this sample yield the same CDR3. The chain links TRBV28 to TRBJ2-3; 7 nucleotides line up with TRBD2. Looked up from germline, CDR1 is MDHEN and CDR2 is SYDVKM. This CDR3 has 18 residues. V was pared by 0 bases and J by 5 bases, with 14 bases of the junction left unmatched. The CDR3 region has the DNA TGTGCCAGCAGTTTATGCGGTGGGACTAAGCGGGATGAAGATACGCAGTATTTT. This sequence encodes CASSLCGGTKRDEDTQYF.

CDR3 amino acids: CASSSGLFHEQYF. Here the CDR3 DNA reads TGTGCCAGCAGTTCGGGACTATTCCACGAGCAGTACTTC. The rearrangement uses TRBV27 and TRBJ2-7, with 7 bases lining up with TRBD2. The germline V gene encodes CDR1 MNHEY and CDR2 SMNVEV (reference sequence). J gave up 5 bases and V 4 bases, and 5 bases lay outside the gene matches. The CDR3 length is 13 residues.

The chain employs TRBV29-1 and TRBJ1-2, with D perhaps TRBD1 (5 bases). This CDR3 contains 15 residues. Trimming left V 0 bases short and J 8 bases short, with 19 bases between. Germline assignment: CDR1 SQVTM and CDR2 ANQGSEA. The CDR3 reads CSVEDPRVPRGGYTF. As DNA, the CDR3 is TGCAGCGTTGAAGATCCCAGGGTCCCAAGAGGCGGCTACACCTTC.

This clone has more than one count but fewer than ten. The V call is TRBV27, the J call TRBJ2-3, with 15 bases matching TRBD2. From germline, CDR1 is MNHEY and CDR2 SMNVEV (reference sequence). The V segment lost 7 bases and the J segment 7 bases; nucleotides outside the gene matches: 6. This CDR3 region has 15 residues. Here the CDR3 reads CASIGLAGGPHTQYF. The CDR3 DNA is TGTGCCAGCATAGGACTAGCGGGAGGGCCACATACGCAGTATTTT.

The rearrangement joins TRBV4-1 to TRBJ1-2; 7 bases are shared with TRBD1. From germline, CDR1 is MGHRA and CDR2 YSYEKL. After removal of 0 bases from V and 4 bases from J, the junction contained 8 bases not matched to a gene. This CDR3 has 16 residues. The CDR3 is CASSQEGGRGGYGYTF. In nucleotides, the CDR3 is TGCGCCAGCAGCCAAGAAGGGGGCAGGGGTGGCTATGGCTACACCTTC.